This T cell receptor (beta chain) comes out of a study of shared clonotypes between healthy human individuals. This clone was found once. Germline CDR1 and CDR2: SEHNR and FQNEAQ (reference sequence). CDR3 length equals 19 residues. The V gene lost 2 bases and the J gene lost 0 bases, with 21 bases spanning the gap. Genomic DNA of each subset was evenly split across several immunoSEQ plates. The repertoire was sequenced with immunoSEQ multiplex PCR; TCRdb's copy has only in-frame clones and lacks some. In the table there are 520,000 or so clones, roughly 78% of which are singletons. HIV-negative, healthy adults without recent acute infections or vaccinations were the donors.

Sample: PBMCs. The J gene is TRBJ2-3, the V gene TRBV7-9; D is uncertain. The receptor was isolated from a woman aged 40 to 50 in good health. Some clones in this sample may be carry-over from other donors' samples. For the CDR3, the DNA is TGTGCCAGCAGCTTATCTCGAATTGGTAGATCCACCAGCACAGATACGCAGTATTTT. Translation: CASSLSRIGRSTSTDTQYF.